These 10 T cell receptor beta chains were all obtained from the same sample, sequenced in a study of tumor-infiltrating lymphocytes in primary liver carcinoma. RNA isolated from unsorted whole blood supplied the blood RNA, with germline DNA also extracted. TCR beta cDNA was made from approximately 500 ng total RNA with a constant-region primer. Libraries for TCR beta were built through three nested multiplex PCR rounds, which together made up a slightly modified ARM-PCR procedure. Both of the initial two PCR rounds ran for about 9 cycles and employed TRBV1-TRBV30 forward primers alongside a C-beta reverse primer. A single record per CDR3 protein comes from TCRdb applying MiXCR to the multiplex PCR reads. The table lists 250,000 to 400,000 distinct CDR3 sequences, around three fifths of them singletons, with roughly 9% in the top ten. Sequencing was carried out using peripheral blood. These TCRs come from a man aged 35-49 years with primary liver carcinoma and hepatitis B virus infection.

CDR3 bases: TGTGCCAGCAGCCCCGATAGCGGGGCCAGGGAGCAGTACTTC. This codes for CASSPDSGAREQYF. The rearrangement uses TRBV2 and TRBJ2-7; 8 nucleotides align to TRBD2. Germline V gene sequence: CDR1 SNHLY, CDR2 FYNNEI. The CDR3 totals 14 residues. J gave up 7 bases and V 6 bases, and 11 bases lay outside the gene matches.

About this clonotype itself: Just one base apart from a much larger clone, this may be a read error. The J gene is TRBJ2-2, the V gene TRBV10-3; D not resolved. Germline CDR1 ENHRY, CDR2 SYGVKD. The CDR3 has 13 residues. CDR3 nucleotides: TGTGTCATCAGTGTGGGCGCCACCGGGGAGCTGTTTTTT. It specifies CVISVGATGELFF.

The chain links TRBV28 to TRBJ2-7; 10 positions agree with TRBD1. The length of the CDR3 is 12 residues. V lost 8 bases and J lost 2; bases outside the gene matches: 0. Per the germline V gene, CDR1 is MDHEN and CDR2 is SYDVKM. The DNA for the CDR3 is TGTGCCAGCGGGACAGGGGCCTACGAGCAGTACTTC. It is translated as CASGTGAYEQYF.

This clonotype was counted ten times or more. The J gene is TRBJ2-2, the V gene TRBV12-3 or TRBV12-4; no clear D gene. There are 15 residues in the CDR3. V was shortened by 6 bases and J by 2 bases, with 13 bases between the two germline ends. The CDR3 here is CASRTDSPNTGELFF. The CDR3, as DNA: TGTGCCAGCAGGACCGATAGCCCTAACACCGGGGAGCTGTTTTTT.

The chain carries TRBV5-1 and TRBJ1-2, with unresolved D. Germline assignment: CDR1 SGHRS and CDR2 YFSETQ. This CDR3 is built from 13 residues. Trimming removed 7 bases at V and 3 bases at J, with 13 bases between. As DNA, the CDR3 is TGCGCCAGCCCATCCCAGGCTGACTATGGCTACACCTTC. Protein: CASPSQADYGYTF.

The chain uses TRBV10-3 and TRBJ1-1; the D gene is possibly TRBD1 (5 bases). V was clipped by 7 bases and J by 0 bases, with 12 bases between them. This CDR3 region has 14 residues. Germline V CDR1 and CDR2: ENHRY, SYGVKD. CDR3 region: CAINESQVNTEAFF. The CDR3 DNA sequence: TGTGCCATCAATGAATCACAGGTGAACACTGAAGCTTTCTTT.

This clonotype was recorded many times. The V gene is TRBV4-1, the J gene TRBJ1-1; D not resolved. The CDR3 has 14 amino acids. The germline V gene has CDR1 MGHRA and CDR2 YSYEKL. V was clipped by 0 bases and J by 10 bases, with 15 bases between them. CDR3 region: CASSQEGKAGAAFF. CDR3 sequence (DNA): TGCGCCAGCAGCCAAGAAGGGAAGGCAGGTGCAGCTTTCTTT.

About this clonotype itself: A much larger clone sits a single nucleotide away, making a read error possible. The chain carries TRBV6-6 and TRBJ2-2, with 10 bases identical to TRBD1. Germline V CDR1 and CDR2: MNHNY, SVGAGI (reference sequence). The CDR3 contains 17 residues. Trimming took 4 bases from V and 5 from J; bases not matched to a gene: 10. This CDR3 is CASSFASLDRGTGELFF. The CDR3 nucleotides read TGTGCCAGCAGTTTCGCCTCCCTGGACAGGGGGACCGGGGAGCTGTTTTTT.

The CDR3 coding sequence is TGTGCCAGCAGCTTGACAGCGGGAGGGATTTACGAGCAGTACTTC. Translated, it gives CASSLTAGGIYEQYF. This chain links TRBV5-4 with TRBJ2-7; TRBD2 agrees at 10 bases. With 1 base clipped from V and 4 bases from J, the junction kept 5 bases outside the gene matches. Looked up from germline, CDR1 is SGHNT and CDR2 is YYREEE (reference sequence). The length of the CDR3 is 15 residues.

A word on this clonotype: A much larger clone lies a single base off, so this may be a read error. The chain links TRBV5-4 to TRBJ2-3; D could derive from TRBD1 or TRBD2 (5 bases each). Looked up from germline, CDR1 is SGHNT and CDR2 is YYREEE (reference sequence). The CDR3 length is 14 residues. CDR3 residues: CASSLRDLTDMQYF. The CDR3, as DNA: TGTGCCAGCAGCTTGCGGGACCTCACAGATATGCAGTATTTT.